These 29 T cell receptor beta chains share one sample of origin, sequenced in a study of CD8+ T cells in alopecia areata listed by TCRdb under 2018. According to the study, the label for this sample's treatment or condition signals: oral pan-JAK inhibitor, 5-10 mg twice daily. Libraries were made using the immunoSEQ multiplex PCR assay. RNA was extracted from all samples and reverse transcribed into cDNA as template for TCR sequencing. Not all clones reach the TCRdb copy of this immuneACCESS table, which keeps in-frame sequences only. Checked studies attribute under half of the gap to unresolved V genes and leave the rest unexplained. Counted in this sample were 200,000 or so clones; around two fifths of them appeared once. The ten biggest clones cover around 0.48% of the sample. The sequencing here drew on CD4+ T cells sorted from blood, taken at roughly week 30, from a patient treated with tofacitinib. All receptors derive from a human donor with alopecia areata.

The chain has TRBV6-1 and TRBJ1-5; unclear D gene. The CDR3 has 12 amino acids. Germline V gene lookup returns CDR1 MNHNS and CDR2 SASEGT. Trimming pared 5 bases from V and 15 bases from J, leaving 17 bases between. CDR3 residues: CASSSPLYLRHF. The CDR3 DNA reads TGTGCCAGCAGTTCCCCCCTATACCTCAGGCATTTT.

The genes are TRBV29-1 and TRBJ1-1, with D possibly being TRBD1 (6 bases). The CDR3 has 11 residues. The V end was cut by 8 bases, the J end by 8 bases, with 15 bases between. The germline CDR1 and CDR2 sequences are SQVTM and ANQGSEA. The CDR3 bases are TGCAGCTCCATAGACGGGGGCGAAGCTTTCTTT. Encoded protein: CSSIDGGEAFF.

The rearrangement links TRBV5-1 to TRBJ2-1; 10 positions agree with TRBD2. CDR3 length equals 17 residues. The V gene's germline CDR1 is SGHRS and CDR2 YFSETQ. With V trimmed by 4 bases and J by 4 bases, 11 bases remained unmatched. The CDR3, as DNA: TGCGCCAGCAGCCTGGACTCCGGGACTAGCGTGTACAATGAGCAGTTCTTC. Translated: CASSLDSGTSVYNEQFF.

The chain couples TRBV5-1 to TRBJ1-1; no firm D call. The CDR3 loop spans 13 amino acids. Trimming took off 2 bases at V and 5 bases at J, with 10 bases between the two ends. The germline gives CDR1 SGHRS, CDR2 YFSETQ. In nucleotides, the CDR3 is TGCGCCAGCAGCTTCGATATCGGGACTGAAGCTTTCTTT. It translates to CASSFDIGTEAFF.

This clone came up a few times. The chain recombines TRBV7-9 with TRBJ1-6, with D maybe TRBD1 (6 bases). From germline, CDR1 is SEHNR and CDR2 FQNEAQ (reference sequence). V lost 1 base to trimming and J lost 11 bases, with 9 bases between them. This CDR3 comprises 13 residues. This CDR3 is CASSLEGHAPLHF. The CDR3 DNA follows: TGTGCCAGCAGCTTAGAGGGACATGCACCCCTCCACTTT.

J is TRBJ2-1 and V is TRBV14; 8 nucleotides agree with TRBD2. The CDR3 runs 17 residues. J lost 4 bases, V lost 3 bases, and 11 bases had no gene match. The germline gives CDR1 SGHDN, CDR2 FVKESK. DNA for the CDR3: TGTGCCAGCAGCCACCGATCGTCCAGCGGGGGATACAATGAGCAGTTCTTC. It yields the protein CASSHRSSSGGYNEQFF. Based on the CDR3 plus reference TRBV14 and TRBJ2-1, the full variable domain is EAGVTQFPSHSVIEKGQTVTLRCDPISGHDNLYWYRRVMGKEIKFLLHFVKESKQDESGMPNNRFLAERTGGTYSTLKVQPAELEDSGVYFCASSHRSSSGGYNEQFFGPGTRLTVL.

This clone was detected a few times. V is TRBV6-1 and J is TRBJ1-5, with D perhaps matching TRBD1 (5 bases). The CDR3 has 12 residues. Germline CDR1 reads MNHNS; CDR2 reads SASEGT. With 3 bases removed from V and 9 bases from J, the gap between germline ends came to 9 bases. The CDR3 nucleotides are TGTGCCAGCAGTGACCACAGGCCGCCCCAGCATTTT. Its translation is CASSDHRPPQHF.

The gene calls are TRBV30 and TRBJ1-2; D not resolved. This CDR3 is built from 12 residues. The V gene's germline CDR1 is GTSNPN and CDR2 SVGIG (reference sequence). Trimming stripped 5 bases from V and 8 bases from J, with 15 bases between. The CDR3 DNA is TGTGCCTGGGCAGACCGGGGAAAAGGCTACACCTTC. It encodes CAWADRGKGYTF.

This clone was seen a few times. The chain uses TRBV4-1 and TRBJ1-5, with 7 bases aligning to TRBD1. The germline V gene encodes CDR1 MGHRA and CDR2 YSYEKL. With V trimmed by 3 bases and J by 5 bases, 10 bases remained unmatched. This CDR3 is 16 amino acids long. CDR3 residues: CASSHLTGIGDQPQHF. The CDR3 DNA sequence: TGCGCCAGCAGCCACCTGACAGGGATTGGCGATCAGCCCCAGCATTTT.

The rearrangement links TRBV2 to TRBJ2-7; possibly TRBD2 for D (5 bases). Trimming cost V 7 bases and J 0 bases, with 13 bases left between them. This CDR3 is built from 14 residues. Germline loops: CDR1 SNHLY, CDR2 FYNNEI. Here the CDR3 DNA reads TGTGCCAGCAAGAGAGGGCAAACCTCCTACGAGCAGTACTTC. Protein: CASKRGQTSYEQYF.

The CDR3: CAWGLDRGRADTQYF. CDR3 coding DNA: TGTGCCTGGGGCCTCGACAGGGGGCGAGCAGATACGCAGTATTTT. The rearrangement joins TRBV30 to TRBJ2-3, with 10 bases lining up with TRBD1. The CDR3 has 15 residues. The germline gives CDR1 GTSNPN, CDR2 SVGIG (reference sequence). V gave up 5 bases and J gave up 4 bases; unmatched junction bases: 9.

This clone was seen a few times. This chain links TRBV4-1 with TRBJ2-7; 13 bases are a match to TRBD2. Germline loops: CDR1 MGHRA, CDR2 YSYEKL. The CDR3 is made up of 16 amino acids. Trimming took 1 base from V and 6 from J; bases not matched to a gene: 6. DNA for the CDR3: TGCGCCAGCAGCCAAGTGGGTGGACTAGCGGGAGTCGAGCAGTACTTC. Protein product: CASSQVGGLAGVEQYF.

The chain carries TRBV9 and TRBJ2-5, with TRBD1 matching 8 bases. Germline V CDR1 and CDR2: SGDLS, YYNGEE. The CDR3 extends over 16 amino acids. V lost 3 bases, J lost 2 bases, and 9 bases stayed unmatched. CDR3 loop: CASSAPQRTGQETQYF. The CDR3 DNA sequence: TGTGCCAGCAGCGCACCTCAGAGGACAGGGCAAGAGACCCAGTACTTC.

This clone was observed a few times. V and J are TRBV27 and TRBJ2-2, with D possibly TRBD1 on 6 matching bases. Germline-derived CDR1 and CDR2 are MNHEY and SMNVEV (reference sequence). CDR3 length: 16 residues. V lost 5 bases and J lost 1, with 14 bases in between. CDR3 loop: CASSPLPGQNTGELFF. In nucleotides, the CDR3 is TGTGCCAGCAGTCCACTACCGGGACAGAACACCGGGGAGCTGTTTTTT.

This clone was counted once. The rearrangement links TRBV7-2 to TRBJ2-5; D is possibly TRBD2 (7 bases). The CDR3 contains 15 residues. Germline CDR1 SGHTA, CDR2 FQGNSA. V gave up 5 bases and J gave up 8 bases, with 21 bases separating them. CDR3 DNA sequence: TGTGCCAGCAGCCCCGCGGGGGCAGGGTCGGTAACCCAGTACTTC. It is translated as CASSPAGAGSVTQYF.

This clone has only one observation. CDR3 amino acids: CASSVGRLDTEAFF. The CDR3 DNA sequence: TGTGCCAGCAGCGTCGGGAGGCTGGACACTGAAGCTTTCTTT. The chain is built from TRBV9 and TRBJ1-1, with unresolved D. The CDR3 has 14 residues. Germline V gene data show CDR1 as SGDLS and CDR2 as YYNGEE. Trimming took off 2 bases at V and 3 bases at J, with 11 bases between the two ends.

The V and J genes are TRBV5-1 and TRBJ2-7; D remains ambiguous. Per germline, CDR1 SGHRS and CDR2 YFSETQ. V dropped 2 bases and J dropped 3 bases, with 9 bases sitting between them. The CDR3 is 13 residues long. The CDR3 nucleotides read TGCGCCAGCAGCTTAGATTACGGCTACGAGCAGTACTTC. Protein product: CASSLDYGYEQYF.

This rearrangement joins TRBV2 to TRBJ1-6; D call uncertain. Looked up from germline, CDR1 is SNHLY and CDR2 is FYNNEI. The CDR3 contains 17 residues. Trimming shortened V by 7 bases and J by 7 bases, and 23 bases separated the two germline ends. In DNA, the CDR3 is TGTGCCAGCACGGAATTGGACCCTCGGAGGGCGAATTCACCCCTCCACTTT. Translation gives CASTELDPRRANSPLHF.

This chain connects TRBV5-4 to TRBJ1-1, with D unclear. The CDR3 runs to 13 residues. Trimming took off 6 bases at V and 1 base at J, with 10 bases between the two ends. Germline CDR1 reads SGHNT; CDR2 reads YYREEE (reference sequence). CDR3 sequence reads: CASTYQANTEAFF. The DNA of the CDR3 is TGTGCCAGCACCTATCAAGCGAACACTGAAGCTTTCTTT.

The rearrangement links TRBV15 to TRBJ1-1; no firm D call. Trimming shortened V by 2 bases and J by 0 bases, and 13 bases separated the two germline ends. This CDR3 spans 16 amino acids. CDR1 is LNHNV and CDR2 is YYDKDF in the germline V gene (reference sequence). The CDR3 DNA sequence: TGTGCCACCAGCAGACCCCGTGGGAGTTTGAACACTGAAGCTTTCTTT. It is translated as CATSRPRGSLNTEAFF.

The chain has TRBV5-6 and TRBJ2-5, with TRBD2 as a possible D gene (6 bases). With 2 bases removed from V and 0 bases from J, the gap between germline ends came to 11 bases. The CDR3 sequence is 15 residues long. The germline V gene encodes CDR1 SGHDT and CDR2 YYEEEE. CDR3 coding DNA: TGTGCCAGCAGCTTCGTGGGAGGCCACCAAGAGACCCAGTACTTC. It encodes CASSFVGGHQETQYF.

This clone was seen a handful of times. It may be a read error: a sequence one base away is much more abundant. The gene calls are TRBV7-9 and TRBJ1-1; D ambiguous. Trimming took 3 bases from V and 1 from J, leaving 6 bases between them. In germline, CDR1 is SEHNR, CDR2 FQNEAQ (reference sequence). The CDR3 spans 13 residues. The DNA of the CDR3 is TGTGCCAGCAGCTTCCAGGAGAACACTGAAGCTTTCTTT. The encoded protein is CASSFQENTEAFF.

V and J are TRBV30 and TRBJ1-2; D call uncertain. V was pared by 0 bases and J by 4 bases, with 12 bases between. This CDR3 region has 14 residues. The germline V gene encodes CDR1 GTSNPN and CDR2 SVGIG (reference sequence). In DNA form, the CDR3 reads TGTGCCTGGAGTGTATCCCCCGGAGGCTATGGCTACACCTTC. It codes for CAWSVSPGGYGYTF.

The V gene is TRBV30, the J gene TRBJ1-1; TRBD1 matches 10 bases. With 3 bases clipped from V and 5 bases from J, the junction kept 9 bases outside the gene matches. Germline V gene sequence: CDR1 GTSNPN, CDR2 SVGIG (reference sequence). This CDR3 contains 15 residues. As DNA, the CDR3 is TGTGCCTGGAGGGCGACAGGGGGCGGTCGAACTGAAGCTTTCTTT. It translates to CAWRATGGGRTEAFF.

The chain couples TRBV7-9 to TRBJ1-4; a possible D gene is TRBD1 (5 bases). Trimming removed 7 bases from V and 9 bases from J, with 15 bases in between. The germline gives CDR1 SEHNR, CDR2 FQNEAQ (reference sequence). The CDR3 is 13 amino acids. Written as DNA, the CDR3 is TGTGCCAGCACCTCGCCCCGGGGGAAAAAACTGTTTTTT. Its protein product is CASTSPRGKKLFF.

The rearrangement joins TRBV10-3 to TRBJ1-1, with 8 bases identical to TRBD1. Germline loops: CDR1 ENHRY, CDR2 SYGVKD. The V and J ends lost 11 bases and 3 bases, in that order; junction bases with no gene match: 17. The CDR3 totals 16 residues. The CDR3 here is CAFSTGEHREDTEAFF. The CDR3 DNA sequence: TGTGCCTTCTCGACAGGGGAACATCGAGAGGACACTGAAGCTTTCTTT.

This clone was seen a handful of times. This chain connects TRBV7-2 to TRBJ2-3; D perhaps matches TRBD1 (6 bases). CDR1 and CDR2 (germline): SGHTA, FQGNSA. V was shortened by 5 bases and J by 2 bases, with 11 bases between the two germline ends. The CDR3 consists of 14 residues. This CDR3 reads CASSLNRATDTQYF. The CDR3 coding sequence is TGTGCCAGCAGCCTGAACAGGGCCACAGATACGCAGTATTTT.

The chain couples TRBV29-1 to TRBJ1-3; 8 bases match TRBD1. The ends lost 4 bases at V and 0 bases at J; junction bases unmatched: 5. CDR3 size: 15 residues. Germline V gene data show CDR1 as SQVTM and CDR2 as ANQGSEA. The CDR3 loop reads CSVAIRGLSGNTIYF. CDR3 coding DNA: TGCAGCGTTGCAATCAGGGGGCTCTCTGGAAACACCATATATTTT.

This rearrangement joins TRBV4-1 to TRBJ1-1; the D is unclear. The germline V and J ends were trimmed by 1 base and 10 bases, with 19 bases remaining between them. CDR3 length: 15 amino acids. From germline, CDR1 is MGHRA and CDR2 YSYEKL. CDR3 loop: CASSQVGKDGGRAFF. CDR3 bases: TGCGCCAGCAGCCAAGTGGGGAAGGACGGAGGAAGAGCTTTCTTT.